Listed below are T cell receptor beta chains from one sample, sequenced in a study of CXCR3-negative and CXCR3-positive naive CD8 T cells. TCRdb re-analyzed the 5' RACE reads; it lists each CDR3 protein once, without DNA. Recorded here are roughly 140,000 distinct CDR3 sequences; the top ten clones represent over 0.25%. Sequenced: naive CXCR3+ CD8+ T cells from blood. The receptor set was obtained from a human donor in good health. Some clones in this sample may be carry-over from other donors' samples. Each CDR3 is given with its conserved first and last residue. The size entry is marked missing in some rows and otherwise reads once, few, many or a size class.

v_gene	j_gene	abundance	CDR3aa
TRBV7-9	TRBJ2-7	NA	CASSLEGRSYEQYF
TRBV28	TRBJ1-5	NA	CASGPAKRGQPQHF
TRBV7-9	TRBJ2-1	NA	CASSLKEGVRNNEQFF
TRBV4-1	TRBJ2-7	NA	CASSLWTSGYEQYF
TRBV13	TRBJ2-1	NA	CASSSRTSGGAGNEQFF
TRBV7-2	TRBJ1-1	NA	CASSFDKNTEAFF
TRBV7-9	TRBJ1-2	NA	CASRPQGEYGYTF
TRBV7-9	TRBJ1-4	NA	CASSSNPTSEKLFF
TRBV28	TRBJ2-1	NA	CASQNNNEQFF
TRBV7-9	TRBJ2-5	NA	CASSLLEETQYF
TRBV9	TRBJ2-1	NA	CASTQAGGLDEQFF
TRBV13	TRBJ1-5	NA	CASSLGAANQPQHF
TRBV6-2/TRBV6-3	TRBJ2-2	NA	CASTFSETGGNGELFF
TRBV29-1	TRBJ2-1	NA	CSVEFSLGASYNEQFF
TRBV14	TRBJ2-5	NA	CASSQYRTGGQETQYF
TRBV29-1	TRBJ1-2	NA	CSVGPGQGNYGYTF
TRBV5-1	TRBJ2-1	NA	CASSGEGSSSYNEQFF
TRBV4-1	TRBJ1-1	NA	CASSPGQSNTEAFF
TRBV28	TRBJ2-1	NA	CASSSGQGDEQFF
TRBV28	TRBJ2-1	NA	CASRQGTEQFF
TRBV28	TRBJ2-2	NA	CASSRANTGELFF
TRBV3-1	TRBJ2-1	NA	CASSQVLATSGLLNNEQFF
TRBV30	TRBJ2-1	medium-sized	CAWSDGTGANEQFF